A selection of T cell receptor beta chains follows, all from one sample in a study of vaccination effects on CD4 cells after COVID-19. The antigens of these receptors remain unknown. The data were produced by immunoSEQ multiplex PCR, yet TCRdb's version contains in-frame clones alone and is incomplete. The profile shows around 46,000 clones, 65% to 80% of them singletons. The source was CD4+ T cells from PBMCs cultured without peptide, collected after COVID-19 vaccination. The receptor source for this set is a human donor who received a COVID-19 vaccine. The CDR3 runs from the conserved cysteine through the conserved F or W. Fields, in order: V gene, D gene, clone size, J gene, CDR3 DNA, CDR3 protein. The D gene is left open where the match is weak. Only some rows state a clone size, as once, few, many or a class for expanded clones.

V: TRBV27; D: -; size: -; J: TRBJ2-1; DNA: TGTGCCAGCAGTTTATCAGAGGGCACCTACAATGAGCAGTTCTTC; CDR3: CASSLSEGTYNEQFF
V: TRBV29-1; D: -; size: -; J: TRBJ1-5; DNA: TGCAGCGCCGAGTCGGGGGCGAATCAGCCCCAGCATTTT; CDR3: CSAESGANQPQHF
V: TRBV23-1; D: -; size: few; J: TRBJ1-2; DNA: TGCGCCAGCGACCACAGGGTTAACGGTGGCTACACCTTC; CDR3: CASDHRVNGGYTF
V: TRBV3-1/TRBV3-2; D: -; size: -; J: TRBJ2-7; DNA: TGTGCCAGCAGCCGAGGGGGGTTCGAGCAGTACTTC; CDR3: CASSRGGFEQYF
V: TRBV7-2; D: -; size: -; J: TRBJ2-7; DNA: TGTGCCAGCAGCTTGAGCTCCTACGAGCAGTACTTC; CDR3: CASSLSSYEQYF
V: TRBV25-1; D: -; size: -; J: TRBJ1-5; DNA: TGTGCCAGCATCCGTGGGTACCAACAGCCCCAGCATTTT; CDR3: CASIRGYQQPQHF
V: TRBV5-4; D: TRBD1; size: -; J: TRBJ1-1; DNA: TGTGCCAGCAGCCCTGATCTAGACAGGGCGAACACTGAAGCTTTCTTT; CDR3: CASSPDLDRANTEAFF
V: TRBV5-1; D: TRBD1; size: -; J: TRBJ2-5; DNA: TGCGCCAGCAGCTTGGGACCGACAGGGGGTAAAGAGACCCAGTACTTC; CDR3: CASSLGPTGGKETQYF
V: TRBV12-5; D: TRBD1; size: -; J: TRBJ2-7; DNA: TGTGCTAGTGGTGCTCACCCCCTTCTAGGACAGGGAGATTACGAGCAGTACTTC; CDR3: CASGAHPLLGQGDYEQYF
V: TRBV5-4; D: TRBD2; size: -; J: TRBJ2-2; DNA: TGTAAGGAGGGCCTCCTAGCGGGAGCCCCGAACACCGGGGAGCTGTTTTTT; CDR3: CKEGLLAGAPNTGELFF
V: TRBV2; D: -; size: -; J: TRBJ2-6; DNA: TGTGCCAGCGAGAGCTCTGGGGCCAACGTCCTGACTTTC; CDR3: CASESSGANVLTF
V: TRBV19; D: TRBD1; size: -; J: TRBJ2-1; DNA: TGTGCCAGTAGTCCTGGATGGGGACAGGTGATTGGTAAGACCAGTAATGAGCAGTTCTTC; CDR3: CASSPGWGQVIGKTSNEQFF
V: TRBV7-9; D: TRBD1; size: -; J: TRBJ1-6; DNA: TGTGCCAGCAGAAACCGGGACAGTCTTAATTCACCCCTCCACTTT; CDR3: CASRNRDSLNSPLHF
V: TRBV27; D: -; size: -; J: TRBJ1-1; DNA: TGTGCCAGCAGAATAGGGGGTACTGAAGCTTTCTTT; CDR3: CASRIGGTEAFF
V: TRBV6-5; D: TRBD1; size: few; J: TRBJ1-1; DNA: TGTGCCGGCGGGACAGGATTGATCACTGAAGCTTTCTTT; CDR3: CAGGTGLITEAFF
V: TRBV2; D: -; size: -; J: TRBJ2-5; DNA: TGTGCCAGCAGTGGGACTTGGCAAGAGACCCAGTACTTC; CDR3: CASSGTWQETQYF
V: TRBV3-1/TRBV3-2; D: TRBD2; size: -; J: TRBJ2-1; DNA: TGTGCCAGCAGCCAAGGTGGGACTAGTTGGCCCCCTGAGCAGTTCTTC; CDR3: CASSQGGTSWPPEQFF
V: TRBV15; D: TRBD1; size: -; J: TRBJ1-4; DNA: TGTGCCACCAGCAGAGACCAGGGGGAGGAAAAACTGTTTTTT; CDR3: CATSRDQGEEKLFF
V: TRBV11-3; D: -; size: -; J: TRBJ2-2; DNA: TGTGCCAGCAGCGCTACCGGGGAGCTGTTTTTT; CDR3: CASSATGELFF
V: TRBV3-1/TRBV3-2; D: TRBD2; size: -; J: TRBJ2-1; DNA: TGTGCCAGCAGCCCCAGGGTAGCGGGGGTTTCCTACAATGAGCAGTTCTTC; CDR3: CASSPRVAGVSYNEQFF
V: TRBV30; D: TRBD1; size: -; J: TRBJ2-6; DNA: TGTGCCTGGACCTCGCCGGGACAGGGGAGCTCTGGGGCCAACGTCCTGACTTTC; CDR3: CAWTSPGQGSSGANVLTF
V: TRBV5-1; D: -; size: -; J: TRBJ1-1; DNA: TGCGCCAGCAGCTTGGAACCTTCGCAGGATGGGAGGAGGAACACTGAAGCTTTCTTT; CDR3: CASSLEPSQDGRRNTEAFF
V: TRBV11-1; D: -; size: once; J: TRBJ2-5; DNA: TGTGCCAGCAGCTCGGGACGCCTTCAAGAGACCCAGTACTTC; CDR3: CASSSGRLQETQYF
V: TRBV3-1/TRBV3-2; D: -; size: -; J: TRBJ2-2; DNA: TGTGCCAGCAGCCAAATGGTCGGGAACACCGGGGAGCTGTTTTTT; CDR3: CASSQMVGNTGELFF
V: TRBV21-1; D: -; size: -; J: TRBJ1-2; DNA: TGTGCCAGCAGCAAACATAAAAAGATCCCCGGACAGGGACATGGCTACACCTTC; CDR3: CASSKHKKIPGQGHGYTF
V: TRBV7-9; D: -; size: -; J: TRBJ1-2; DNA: TGTGCCAGCAGCTTAGTCGGTAACTATGGCTACACCTTC; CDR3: CASSLVGNYGYTF
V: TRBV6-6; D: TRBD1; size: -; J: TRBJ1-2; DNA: TGTGCCAGCCAGGACAGGCTCGCGACCGGGGATGGCTACACCTTC; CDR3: CASQDRLATGDGYTF
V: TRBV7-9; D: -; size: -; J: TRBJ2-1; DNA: TGTGCCAGCAGCCAACTCGGGAGCTCCTACAATGAGCAGTTCTTC; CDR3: CASSQLGSSYNEQFF
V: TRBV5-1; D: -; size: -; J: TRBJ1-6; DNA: TGCGCCAGCAGCTTGAATCCTACGAATTCACCCCTCCACTTT; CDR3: CASSLNPTNSPLHF
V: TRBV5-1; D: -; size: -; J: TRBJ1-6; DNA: TGCGCCAGCAGCTTGGGGGGACAACAAAATTCACCCCTCCACTTT; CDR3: CASSLGGQQNSPLHF
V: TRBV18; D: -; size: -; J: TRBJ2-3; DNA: TGTGCCAGCTCACCAGGGAGGGACAATACGCAGTATTTT; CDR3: CASSPGRDNTQYF
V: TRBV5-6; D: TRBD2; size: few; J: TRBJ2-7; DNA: TGTGCCAGCAGTTACAGCGTAGGGAGGGGTATGGCCGAGCAGTACTTC; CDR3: CASSYSVGRGMAEQYF